This TCR beta chain was profiled in a study of spatial heterogeneity in lung cancer. Unique molecular identifiers, one per molecule, were present on every TCR cDNA molecule. TCRdb analysed the 5' RACE reads with MiXCR anew, one entry per CDR3 protein. The sample has about 10,000 distinct CDR3 sequences, 10% to 15% seen once. Overall study results and limits: Approximate estimated coverage of tumor T cells amounted to approximately 6.8% for alpha and 13% for beta chains. Expanded intratumoral alpha and beta TCR counts tracked tumor mutation counts.

In its sample, this clonotype was seen many times. The antigen is undetermined. V gave up 4 bases and J gave up 6 bases, with 13 bases separating them. The germline V gene encodes CDR1 SGHKS and CDR2 YYEKEE (reference sequence). The CDR3 spans 14 residues. Noted time point: sample taken at primary tumor resection. Sequencing covered unsorted whole RNA taken from tumor, nontumor lung or frozen PBMC. V gene TRBV5-5 combines with J gene TRBJ2-2, with D unclear. The sequencing used lung tumor tissue, collected at surgery. The TCR originated in a female donor with early-stage non-small cell lung cancer. The CDR3 spells CASSVVAPPGELFF. As DNA, the CDR3 is TGTGCCAGCAGCGTAGTGGCGCCTCCCGGGGAGCTGTTTTTT.